This T cell receptor beta chain stems from a study of blood T cell repertoires in COVID-19. For the study at large: The United States, Italy and Spain provided the acute and convalescent COVID-19 samples. Sources were T cells, B-cell-depleted T cells, or PBMCs; the material itself was cDNA or gDNA.

Between the trimmed V and J ends, which lost 5 bases and 7 bases, there was a span of 18 bases. This CDR3 spans 15 amino acids. In germline, CDR1 is SGHTA, CDR2 FQGNSA. This clone has a handful of counts. TCRdb's table, derived via immunoSEQ multiplex PCR, lists solely in-frame clones and lacks some. The table has some 370,000 clones, around 83% seen once; the top ten hold 5.1%. Among Cohort 3 donors, those recovered had two negative PCRs, clearance, or symptom resolution. The receptor comes from a woman aged 45-65 years who had recovered from COVID-19. V gene TRBV7-2 combines with J gene TRBJ1-5; D is undetermined. The sequencing input was PBMCs or T cells enriched from blood (not recorded which). CDR3 nucleotides: TGTGCCAGCAGCCCCACCATAGGGAGGGAACAGCCCCAGCATTTT. Its protein is CASSPTIGREQPQHF.